These T cell receptor beta chains were read from a single sample in a study of shared clonotypes between healthy human individuals. This table comes from immunoSEQ multiplex PCR, and its TCRdb copy is limited to in-frame clones, with some not included. The sample lists 1.5 million to 2.5 million clones, around 96% seen once, with 1.2% in the top ten. Sequenced input: naive CD8+ T cells sorted from blood. These receptor sequences come from a man aged 18 to 30 in good health. The CDR3 runs from the conserved cysteine through the conserved F or W. Fields, in order: clone size, V gene, D gene, J gene, CDR3 protein, CDR3 DNA. D genes are given only for firm matches. Some rows mark clone size as missing; the rest say once, few, many or name a class of expanded clone.

.	TRBV10-2	.	TRBJ1-2	CASSLFDQEGFYGYTF	TGCGCCAGCTCCCTCTTTGATCAGGAGGGTTTCTATGGCTACACCTTC
.	TRBV4-1	TRBD1	TRBJ1-5	CASSQRTGDSQPQHF	TGCGCCAGCAGCCAGAGGACAGGGGATAGTCAGCCCCAGCATTTT
few	TRBV6-1	TRBD2	TRBJ2-7	CASSEAAGSSYEQYF	TGTGCCAGCAGTGAAGCAGCGGGAAGCTCCTACGAGCAGTACTTC
.	TRBV7-9	.	TRBJ2-5	CASSFTGSQETQYF	TGTGCCAGCAGCTTCACGGGGTCCCAAGAGACCCAGTACTTC
.	TRBV11-2	.	TRBJ2-7	CASSLTPPYEQYF	TGTGCCAGCAGCTTAACCCCGCCCTACGAGCAGTACTTC
.	TRBV9	.	TRBJ2-3	CASSVLLTDTQYF	TGTGCCAGCAGCGTCCTCCTGACAGATACGCAGTATTTT
.	TRBV5-1	.	TRBJ2-7	CASSLGGGLEQYF	TGCGCCAGCAGCTTGGGTGGGGGACTCGAGCAGTACTTC
.	TRBV9	.	TRBJ1-3	CASSHSSFADSGNTIYF	TGTGCCAGCAGCCACTCCTCCTTCGCCGACTCTGGAAACACCATATATTTT
.	TRBV4-1	.	TRBJ1-6	CASSQDPGNNSPLHF	TGCGCCAGCAGCCAAGATCCAGGGAACAATTCACCCCTCCACTTT
.	TRBV11-2	.	TRBJ2-3	CASSYYTGFRDTQYF	TGTGCCAGCAGCTACTATACAGGGTTCAGAGATACGCAGTATTTT
.	TRBV5-5	.	TRBJ1-1	CASSLSGVPGGTEAFF	TGTGCCAGCAGCTTGTCGGGGGTCCCTGGCGGCACTGAAGCTTTCTTT
.	TRBV5-1	.	TRBJ2-7	CASSLERQASYEQYF	TGCGCCAGCAGCTTGGAGCGGCAGGCCTCCTACGAGCAGTACTTC
once	TRBV21-1	.	TRBJ1-1	CASSRRPRVGRSNTEAFF	TGTGCCAGCAGCCGCCGCCCCAGGGTCGGGCGTTCGAACACTGAAGCTTTCTTT
.	TRBV5-4	.	TRBJ2-7	CASAHATGFNEQYF	TGTGCCAGCGCACACGCAACAGGGTTCAACGAGCAGTACTTC
.	TRBV19	.	TRBJ1-3	CASSGHTNSGNTIYF	TGTGCCAGTAGTGGACATACGAACTCTGGAAACACCATATATTTT
once	TRBV30	.	TRBJ1-3	CAWCPYSGNTIYF	TGTGCCTGGTGTCCCTACTCTGGAAACACCATATATTTT
.	TRBV18	TRBD2	TRBJ2-1	CASSPPLLAGGYNEQFF	TGTGCCAGCTCACCACCACTACTAGCGGGGGGCTACAATGAGCAGTTCTTC
.	TRBV13	TRBD2	TRBJ2-1	CASSLEAGLYNEQFF	TGTGCCAGCAGCTTAGAAGCGGGACTGTACAATGAGCAGTTCTTC
.	TRBV21-1	.	TRBJ2-7	CASSKVVAHEQYF	TGTGCCAGCAGCAAAGTAGTCGCCCACGAGCAGTACTTC
.	TRBV7-8	TRBD2	TRBJ2-7	CASSLVRREEDEQYF	TGTGCCAGCAGCTTAGTTCGGCGGGAGGAGGACGAGCAGTACTTC
.	TRBV5-4	.	TRBJ1-4	CASSPDGSLKVF	TGTGCCAGCAGCCCAGACGGCTCCTTGAAGGTTTTT
.	TRBV28	.	TRBJ2-7	CASRWGGQYF	TGTGCCAGCAGGTGGGGCGGGCAGTACTTC
.	TRBV6-5	TRBD1	TRBJ1-2	CASSYLGGDGYTF	TGTGCCAGCAGTTACTTAGGGGGCGACGGCTACACCTTC
.	TRBV7-8	.	TRBJ1-4	CASSPGHELFF	TGTGCCAGCAGCCCGGGACATGAACTGTTTTTT
.	TRBV29-1	TRBD2	TRBJ2-3	CSAAVAGGSSTDTQYF	TGCAGCGCTGCGGTAGCGGGGGGGTCCAGCACAGATACGCAGTATTTT
.	TRBV2	TRBD1	TRBJ1-1	CASKPVGGLTEAFF	TGTGCCAGCAAACCCGTAGGGGGCTTGACTGAAGCTTTCTTT
.	TRBV5-6	.	TRBJ1-1	CASSYAGSEAFF	TGTGCCAGCAGCTATGCAGGCTCTGAAGCTTTCTTT
.	TRBV6-6	.	TRBJ2-1	CASSPSPEAYNEQFF	TGTGCCAGCAGCCCTAGCCCGGAAGCCTACAATGAGCAGTTCTTC
once	TRBV15	.	TRBJ1-2	CATSSTGFGYTF	TGTGCCACCAGCAGTACAGGGTTCGGCTACACCTTC
.	TRBV6-1	.	TRBJ2-2	CASSESSVTNTGELFF	TGTGCCAGCAGTGAATCTTCAGTTACGAACACCGGGGAGCTGTTTTTT
.	TRBV28	TRBD1	TRBJ2-7	CASLTIDRAYEQYF	TGTGCCAGCCTTACTATCGACAGGGCCTACGAGCAGTACTTC
.	TRBV27	TRBD1	TRBJ1-1	CASSFTGGAREAFF	TGTGCCAGCAGTTTTACAGGGGGCGCGAGAGAAGCTTTCTTT
.	TRBV6-5	.	TRBJ2-2	CASSYLLPGELFF	TGTGCCAGCAGTTACCTTTTACCCGGGGAGCTGTTTTTT
.	TRBV7-9	.	TRBJ2-2	CASSFPLAGELFF	TGTGCCAGCAGCTTCCCGCTTGCCGGGGAGCTGTTTTTT
once	TRBV6-5	.	TRBJ2-2	CASNGGDGELFF	TGTGCCAGCAACGGGGGAGACGGGGAGCTGTTTTTT
.	TRBV6-1	TRBD2	TRBJ2-7	CASSEAGGSYEQYF	TGTGCCAGCAGTGAGGCGGGCGGGAGCTACGAGCAGTACTTC
.	TRBV7-6	.	TRBJ2-1	CASSLSDYNEQFF	TGTGCCAGCAGCTTGAGTGACTACAATGAGCAGTTCTTC
once	TRBV6-1	.	TRBJ1-4	CASKTWGEKLFF	TGTGCCAGCAAGACTTGGGGTGAAAAACTGTTTTTT
.	TRBV7-9	TRBD1	TRBJ1-6	CASSLGADRAGSPLHF	TGTGCCAGCAGCTTAGGAGCCGACAGGGCGGGTTCACCCCTCCACTTT
.	TRBV29-1	TRBD2	TRBJ2-3	CSVAEPGLAGGGSTDTQYF	TGCAGCGTTGCTGAACCGGGACTAGCGGGAGGGGGGAGCACAGATACGCAGTATTTT
.	TRBV25-1	.	TRBJ2-3	CASSEWDIRSTDTQYF	TGTGCCAGCAGTGAGTGGGACATCCGGAGCACAGATACGCAGTATTTT
once	TRBV9	.	TRBJ2-5	CASSGKTQYF	TGTGCCAGCAGCGGAAAGACCCAGTACTTC